The sequence of this TCR beta chain was determined in a study of T-cell reconstitution after alpha-beta-depleted transplantation in children (dated by TCRdb to 2015 to 2016). Context from the whole study: The study quantitatively tracked T-cell immune reconstitution after TCRalphabeta/CD19-depleted allogeneic hematopoietic cell transplantation in children using TCR repertoire profiling.

Spanning cysteine to phenylalanine, the CDR3 consists of 14 amino acids. Kept here is only the CDR3 DNA, which spans 42 bases and is read in frame from base 1. Trimming takes 10 bases from V and 1 base from J, and the germline ends sit 17 bases apart. The germline V gene gives CDR1 as MNHEY and CDR2 as SVGEGT. Libraries were constructed by PCR. TCRdb names Illumina HiSeq 2500 as the instrument used. Molecular barcoding was employed in the preparation of TCR libraries, with unique molecular identifiers being used to normalize TCRbeta repertoire quantification. The public sequencing data were trimmed at Q25 with fastp and processed into clonotypes with MiXCR by TCRdb, which kept only in-frame beta chains. Identical CDR3 protein sequences are pooled into one entry, listed with their most common genes and DNA. The sample has some 490,000 distinct CDR3 sequences on record, about 12% of them singletons. The ten largest clones represent approximately 5.4% of the sample.

In this sample, this clonotype turned up many times. It lacks a known antigen. Base qualities are not provided; no much larger clone lies one nucleotide away. The receptor comes from a human donor who donated a stem cell graft to a child with combined immunodeficiency. The sample in question was PBMCs from the stem cell graft donor, obtained from the stem cell graft. The receptor chain draws on TRBV6-2 or TRBV6-3 and TRBJ2-7, and perhaps TRBD1 as D gene, on 6 matching bases. CDR3 loop: CATLHIRGSYEQYF. DNA sequence: TGTGCCACCTTACACATCAGGGGATCCTACGAGCAGTACTTC.